Listed here are 8 T cell receptor beta chains from one sample, sequenced in a study of breast tumors, draining lymph nodes, adjacent tissues. TCRdb reanalysed the multiplex PCR reads using MiXCR and keeps one entry per CDR3 protein. The sample consists of 50,000 to 65,000 distinct CDR3 sequences, under 45% of them appearing once. The sample was breast tumor tissue. These receptor sequences come from a female donor with breast cancer. Some clones in this sample may be carry-over from other donors' samples.

At least ten counts were recorded for this clonotype. J is TRBJ2-5 and V is TRBV30; D is possibly TRBD1 (5 bases). Trimming left V 0 bases short and J 2 bases short, with 13 bases between. The CDR3 is 15 amino acids. Germline V gene sequence: CDR1 GTSNPN, CDR2 SVGIG (reference sequence). CDR3 DNA: TGTGCCTGGAGTGTCGGAAAGGGGCATCAAGAGACCCAGTACTTC. It is translated as CAWSVGKGHQETQYF.

The V and J genes are TRBV5-4 and TRBJ1-6; D might be TRBD1 (5 bases). Between the trimmed V and J ends, which lost 4 bases and 10 bases, there was a span of 21 bases. Germline V gene lookup returns CDR1 SGHNT and CDR2 YYREEE (reference sequence). The CDR3 totals 16 residues. The CDR3 region is CASSPWTSGAKSPLHF. For the CDR3, the DNA is TGTGCCAGCAGCCCATGGACTAGCGGGGCGAAGTCACCCCTCCACTTT.

Notes on this clonotype: The junction shows a germline mismatch at one end, possibly a read error. The chain joins TRBV11-3 to TRBJ2-5, with TRBD1 matching 10 bases. This CDR3 has 17 amino acids. CDR1 is SGHNT, CDR2 YENEEA, per germline. CDR3 in amino acids: CVSRSRPPGTGEETQYF. The CDR3 coding sequence is TGTGTCAGCAGATCCCGACCCCCCGGGACAGGGGAAGAGACCCAGTACTTC.

The table lists this clonotype with many counts. J is TRBJ2-1 and V is TRBV5-8; 10 bases are shared with TRBD2. This CDR3 comprises 19 residues. Trimming at V came to 4 bases and at J to 4 bases, leaving 17 bases not matched to a gene. Per germline, CDR1 SGHTS and CDR2 YDEGEE. The CDR3: CASSTDRVGAGGPYNEQFF. DNA for the CDR3: TGTGCCAGCAGCACCGACAGGGTGGGAGCGGGAGGGCCTTACAATGAGCAGTTCTTC.

This clonotype showed up many times. This rearrangement joins TRBV5-1 to TRBJ2-1; 13 positions match TRBD2. V dropped 4 bases and J dropped 6; count of bases not matched to a gene: 4. Looked up from germline, CDR1 is SGHRS and CDR2 is YFSETQ. The CDR3 length is 15 residues. The CDR3 loop is CASSIGTSGTNEQFF. CDR3 DNA sequence: TGCGCCAGCAGCATCGGGACTAGCGGGACCAATGAGCAGTTCTTC. Complete variable domain (other parts from reference TRBV5-1 and TRBJ2-1): KAGVTQTPRYLIKTRGQQVTLSCSPISGHRSVSWYQQTPGQGLQFLFEYFSETQRNKGNFPGRFSGRQFSNSRSEMNVSTLELGDSALYLCASSIGTSGTNEQFFGPGTRLTVL.

This clonotype was seen ten or more times. This sequence joins TRBV6-5 and TRBJ1-5; a weak D match, TRBD1 (5 bases). The germline gives CDR1 MNHEY, CDR2 SVGAGI. The CDR3 contains 15 residues. V was cut by 6 bases and J by 4 bases, with 16 bases left in between. The CDR3 DNA follows: TGTGCCAGCAGCCGACTAGGGACGGAGAATCAGCCCCAGCATTTT. Encoded protein: CASSRLGTENQPQHF.

This clonotype was seen a few times. A much larger clone lies one base from this, so it may be a read error. The CDR3 carries no conserved terminal phenylalanine or tryptophan, so it likely arises from a read error. The genes are TRBV7-9 and TRBJ2-7, with 7 bases aligning to TRBD1. Trimming at V came to 4 bases and at J to 4 bases, leaving 7 bases not matched to a gene. The CDR3 totals 14 residues. Germline V lookup: CDR1 SEHNR, CDR2 FQNEAQ (reference sequence). CDR3 sequence reads: CASSYGTDFYEQYL. DNA of the CDR3: TGTGCCAGCAGCTACGGGACAGACTTTTACGAGCAGTACCTC.

At least ten counts were recorded for this clonotype. The chain combines TRBV7-9 with TRBJ2-1; perhaps TRBD2 as D (5 bases). Trimming shortened V by 4 bases and J by 7 bases, and 14 bases separated the two germline ends. Germline V gene lookup returns CDR1 SEHNR and CDR2 FQNEAQ (reference sequence). The CDR3 sequence is 14 residues long. CDR3 nucleotide sequence: TGTGCCAGCAGCTCCTACGGGTCGGGGAATGAGCAGTTCTTC. This gives the protein CASSSYGSGNEQFF.